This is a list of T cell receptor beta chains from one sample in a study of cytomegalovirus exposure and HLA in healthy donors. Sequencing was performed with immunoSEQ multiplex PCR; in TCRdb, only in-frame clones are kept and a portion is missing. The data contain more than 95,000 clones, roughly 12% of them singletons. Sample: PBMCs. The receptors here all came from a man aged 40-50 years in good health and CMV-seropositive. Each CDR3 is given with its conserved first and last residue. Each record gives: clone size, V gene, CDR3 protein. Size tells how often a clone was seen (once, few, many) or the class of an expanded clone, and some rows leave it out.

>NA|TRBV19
CASSIRGSGANVLTF
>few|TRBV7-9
CASSLGDRGYEQYF
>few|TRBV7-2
CASTSGVTGANVLTF
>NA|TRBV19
CASSINRESNQPQHF
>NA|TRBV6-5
CASKSAGSQYEQYF
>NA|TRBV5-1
CASSLTGNSNEQFF
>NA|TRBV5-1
CASSLDPGAGGSNEQFF
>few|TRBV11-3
CASSPGPGGEAFF
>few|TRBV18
CASSPPLGQGRSEAFF
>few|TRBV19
CASTRGGRWVTEAFF
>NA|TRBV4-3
CASSSGTGFNEQFF
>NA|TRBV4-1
CASSLRDYTDTQYF
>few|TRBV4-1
CASSQGASGSTPYNEQFF
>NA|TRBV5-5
CASSLEWQGSEQYF
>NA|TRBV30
CAWSGGWGVGAFF
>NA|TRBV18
CASSGLAGSYEQYF
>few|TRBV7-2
CASSYGGISTYEQYF
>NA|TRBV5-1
CASSLAGQGDNSPLHF
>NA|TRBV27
CASSGLAEAGYEQYF
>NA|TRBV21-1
CASSKGSGTSGRVPYNEQFF
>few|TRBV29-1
CSVLVAGAHNEQFF
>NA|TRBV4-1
CASSSWTSGRAKAGELFF
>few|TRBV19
CASSHQGTGNTIYF
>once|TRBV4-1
CASSQMAGETQYF
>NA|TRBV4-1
CASSQDRWQGQETQYF
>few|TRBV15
CATSREGAGADSNQPQHF
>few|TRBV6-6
CASSEGQGVYGYTF
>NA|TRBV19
CASSFGTPQSIQYF
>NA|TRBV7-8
CASGLAGASYNEQFF
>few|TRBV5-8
CASSLEGDEQYF
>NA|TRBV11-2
CASSFRGGRARGYTF
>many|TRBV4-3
CASSQGASGNTIYF
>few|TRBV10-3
CAISVGGGTDTQYF
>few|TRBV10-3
CAINTSGDTQYF
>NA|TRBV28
CASSLWAGRTTQETQYF
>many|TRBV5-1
CASSSLDSATNEKLFF
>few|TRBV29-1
CSVSGQSTTTNEKLFF
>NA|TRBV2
CASSQGDTYTGELFF
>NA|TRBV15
CATSRVVAGGPHDTQYF
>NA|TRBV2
CASTGGGYNEQFF
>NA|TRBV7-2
CASSLDGREHEQYF
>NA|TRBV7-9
CASSVQGFDTQYF
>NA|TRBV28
CASTLGVVSYEQYF
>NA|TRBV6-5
CASSYTQNDNYGYTF
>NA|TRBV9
CASSPGGGKFF
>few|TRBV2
CASSELGQSTYEQYF
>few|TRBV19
CASSTPLAGEADNEQFF
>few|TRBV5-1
CASSHPETSDTQYF
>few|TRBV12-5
CASHGYNEQFF
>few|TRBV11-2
CASSLAHMGQAFNTEAFF
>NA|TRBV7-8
CASRNERESRFYNEQFF
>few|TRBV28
CASSLPSGSLEQYF
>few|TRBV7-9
CASSPPVYRTYEQYF
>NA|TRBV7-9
CASSWIPGGSYGYTF
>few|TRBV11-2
CASSFGQTNTEAFF